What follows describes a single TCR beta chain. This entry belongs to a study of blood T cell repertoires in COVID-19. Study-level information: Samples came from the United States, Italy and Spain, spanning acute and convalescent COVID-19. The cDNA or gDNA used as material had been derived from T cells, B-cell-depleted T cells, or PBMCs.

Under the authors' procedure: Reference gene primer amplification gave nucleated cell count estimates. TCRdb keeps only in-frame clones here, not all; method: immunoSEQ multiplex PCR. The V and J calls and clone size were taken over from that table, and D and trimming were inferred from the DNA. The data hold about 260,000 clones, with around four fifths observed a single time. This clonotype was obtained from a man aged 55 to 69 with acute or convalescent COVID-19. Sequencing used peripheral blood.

The CDR3 coding sequence is TGTGCCAGTAGTGAGTTCCTTAGGGCTCGGGGGAGCCACGAGCAGTACTTC. Amino acid sequence: CASSEFLRARGSHEQYF. The chain recombines TRBV19 with TRBJ2-7; perhaps TRBD2 as D (6 bases). Trimming took off 5 bases at V and 5 bases at J, with 25 bases between the two ends. CDR1 is LNHDA, CDR2 SQIVND, per germline (reference sequence). The CDR3 consists of 17 residues. Filled out from reference TRBV19 and TRBJ2-7, the complete variable domain reads DGGITQSPKYLFRKEGQNVTLSCEQNLNHDAMYWYRQDPGQGLRLIYYSQIVNDFQKGDIAEGYSVSREKKESFPLTVTSAQKNPTAFYLCASSEFLRARGSHEQYFGPGTRLTVT.